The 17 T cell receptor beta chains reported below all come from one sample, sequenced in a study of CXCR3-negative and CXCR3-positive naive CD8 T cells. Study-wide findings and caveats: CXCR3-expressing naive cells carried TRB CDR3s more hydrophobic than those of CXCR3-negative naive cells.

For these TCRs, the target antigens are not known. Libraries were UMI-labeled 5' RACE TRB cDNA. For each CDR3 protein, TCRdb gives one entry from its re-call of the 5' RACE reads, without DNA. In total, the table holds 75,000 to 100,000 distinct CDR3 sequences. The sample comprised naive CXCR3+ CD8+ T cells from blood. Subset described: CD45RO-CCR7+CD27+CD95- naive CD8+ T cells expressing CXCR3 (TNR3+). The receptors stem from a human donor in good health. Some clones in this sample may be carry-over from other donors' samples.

CDR3 loop: CASSLDRQLTTYEQYF. V and J are TRBV7-9 and TRBJ2-7. This CDR3 has 16 residues. Germline values: CDR1 SEHNR, CDR2 FQNEAQ (reference sequence).

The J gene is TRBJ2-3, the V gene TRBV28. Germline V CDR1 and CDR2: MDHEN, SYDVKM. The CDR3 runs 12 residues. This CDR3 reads CASSPTGGTQYF.

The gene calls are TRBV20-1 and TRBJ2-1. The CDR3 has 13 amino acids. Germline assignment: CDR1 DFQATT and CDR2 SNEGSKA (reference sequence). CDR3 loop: CSARSILGNEQFF.

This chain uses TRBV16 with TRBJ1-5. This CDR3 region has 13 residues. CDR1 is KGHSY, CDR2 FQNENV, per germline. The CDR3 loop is CATSGPSNQPQHF.

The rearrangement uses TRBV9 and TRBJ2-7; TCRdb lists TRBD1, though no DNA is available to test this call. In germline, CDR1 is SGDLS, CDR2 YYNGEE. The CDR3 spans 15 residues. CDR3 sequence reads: CASSSPGSGTYEQYF.

CDR3 protein: CASSLSLRGTTSYNEQFF. The chain uses TRBV5-1 and TRBJ2-1; the TRBD2 assignment by TCRdb is unverifiable without DNA. The CDR3 loop spans 18 amino acids. CDR1 and CDR2 from the germline V gene are SGHRS and YFSETQ.

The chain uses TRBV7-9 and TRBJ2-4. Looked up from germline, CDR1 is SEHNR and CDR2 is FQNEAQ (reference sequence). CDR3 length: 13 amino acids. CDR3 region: CASSAADVNIQYF.

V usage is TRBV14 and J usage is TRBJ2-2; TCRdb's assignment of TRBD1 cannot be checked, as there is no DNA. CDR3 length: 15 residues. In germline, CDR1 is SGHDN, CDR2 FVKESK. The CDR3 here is CASTPGTANTGELFF.

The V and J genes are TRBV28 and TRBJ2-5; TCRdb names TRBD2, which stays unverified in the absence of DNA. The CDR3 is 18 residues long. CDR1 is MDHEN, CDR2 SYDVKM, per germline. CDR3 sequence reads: CASSSLRGSGVLHETQYF.

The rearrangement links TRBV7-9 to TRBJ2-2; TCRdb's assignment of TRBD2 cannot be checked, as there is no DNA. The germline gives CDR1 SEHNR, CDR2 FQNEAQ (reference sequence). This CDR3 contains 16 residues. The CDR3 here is CASRRAGTSFAGELFF.

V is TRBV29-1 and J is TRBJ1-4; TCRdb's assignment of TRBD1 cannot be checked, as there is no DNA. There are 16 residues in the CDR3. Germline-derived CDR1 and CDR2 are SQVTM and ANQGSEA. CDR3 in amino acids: CSVEDQWAGQGEKLFF.

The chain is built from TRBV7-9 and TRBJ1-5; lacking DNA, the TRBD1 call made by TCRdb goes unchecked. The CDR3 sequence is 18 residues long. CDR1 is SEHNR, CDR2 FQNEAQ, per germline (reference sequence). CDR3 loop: CASSPSGQGAIGNQPQHF. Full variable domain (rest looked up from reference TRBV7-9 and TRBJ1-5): DTGVSQNPRHKITKRGQNVTFRCDPISEHNRLYWYRQTLGQGPEFLTYFQNEAQLEKSRLLSDRFSAERPKGSFSTLEIQRTEQGDSAMYLCASSPSGQGAIGNQPQHFGDGTRLSIL.

The CDR3 reads CASSEWRTGELFF. The chain combines TRBV2 with TRBJ2-2. CDR3 length equals 13 residues. Per the germline V gene, CDR1 is SNHLY and CDR2 is FYNNEI.

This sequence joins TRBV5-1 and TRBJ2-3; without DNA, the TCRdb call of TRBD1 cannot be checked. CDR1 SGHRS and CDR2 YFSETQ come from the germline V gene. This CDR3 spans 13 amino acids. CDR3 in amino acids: CASYDWGSDTQYF. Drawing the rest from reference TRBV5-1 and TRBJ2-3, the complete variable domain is KAGVTQTPRYLIKTRGQQVTLSCSPISGHRSVSWYQQTPGQGLQFLFEYFSETQRNKGNFPGRFSGRQFSNSRSEMNVSTLELGDSALYLCASYDWGSDTQYFGPGTRLTVL.

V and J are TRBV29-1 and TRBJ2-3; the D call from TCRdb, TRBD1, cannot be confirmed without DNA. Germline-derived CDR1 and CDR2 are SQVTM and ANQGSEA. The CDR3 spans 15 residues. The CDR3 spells CSGLLLEQGTDTQYF.

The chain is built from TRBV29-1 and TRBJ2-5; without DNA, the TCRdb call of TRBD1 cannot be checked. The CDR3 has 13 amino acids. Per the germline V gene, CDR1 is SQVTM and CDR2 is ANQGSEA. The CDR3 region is CSVEGGELETQYF.

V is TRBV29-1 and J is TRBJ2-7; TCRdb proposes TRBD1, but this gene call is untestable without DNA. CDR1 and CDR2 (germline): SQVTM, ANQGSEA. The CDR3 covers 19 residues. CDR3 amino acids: CSVEDPRWSAGTGAYEQYF.